The rows below give T cell receptor beta chains drawn from one sample of a study of T cells after yellow fever vaccination. TCRdb re-derived calls from the 5' RACE reads in MiXCR, one entry per CDR3 protein. The data hold roughly 170,000 distinct CDR3 sequences, with roughly 8.8% observed a single time. The sequences come from CD8+ T cells sorted from PBMCs, collected 45 days after the yellow fever booster vaccination. The receptors here all came from a man younger than 35 who received the YFV17D yellow fever vaccine. The CDR3 runs from the conserved cysteine through the conserved F or W. The D gene is left open where the match is weak. Only part of the rows carry a size: once, few, many, or a class if the clone is expanded.

j_call	d_call	clone_size	v_call	cdr3_nt	cdr3_aa
TRBJ2-7	TRBD2	few	TRBV3-1	TGTGCCAGCAGCCAAGTTAAAGGACTAGCGTCCCTCTACGAGCAGTACTTC	CASSQVKGLASLYEQYF
TRBJ2-7	NA	NA	TRBV21-1	TGTGCCAGCGCCCTACCCGCGGACTTAAAGGACGAGCAGTACTTC	CASALPADLKDEQYF
TRBJ2-3	TRBD2	few	TRBV2	TGTGCCAGCATACGTCAAGCGGGGGGGCCAGGGGATACGCAGTATTTT	CASIRQAGGPGDTQYF
TRBJ2-2	NA	NA	TRBV5-4	TGTGCCAGCCACTCCGGGGCTGGGACCGGGGAGCTGTTTTTT	CASHSGAGTGELFF
TRBJ2-5	TRBD2	NA	TRBV5-1	TGCGCCAGCAGCTTGGGGACTAGAAGAAAAGAGACCCAGTACTTC	CASSLGTRRKETQYF
TRBJ2-5	TRBD2	many	TRBV28	TGTGCCAGCAGTCTGTACGGGACTAGTAGAGAGACCCAGTACTTC	CASSLYGTSRETQYF
TRBJ2-7	TRBD1	NA	TRBV6-6	TGTGCCAGCAGTGAACCGGACAGGGCGGAATACGAGCAGTACTTC	CASSEPDRAEYEQYF
TRBJ2-3	NA	NA	TRBV19	TGTGCCAGTAGTAGTGACAGATCGGATACGCAGTATTTT	CASSSDRSDTQYF
TRBJ2-5	TRBD2	NA	TRBV3-1	TGTGCCAGCAGCCAAGAAGGGGGACTAGCCTCGCAAGAGACCCAGTACTTC	CASSQEGGLASQETQYF
TRBJ2-2	NA	many	TRBV7-3	TGTGCCAGCAGCTCGAGGGGGGCGAGGGAGCTGTTTTTT	CASSSRGARELFF
TRBJ1-2	NA	few	TRBV7-9	TGTGCCAGCAGCTCAGACAGGCTTAACTATGGCTACACCTTC	CASSSDRLNYGYTF
TRBJ2-7	NA	many	TRBV5-6	TGTGCCAGCAGCTTCGAATTGGAATACGAGCAGTACTTC	CASSFELEYEQYF
TRBJ2-1	NA	NA	TRBV2	TGTGCCAGCAGTGCAGGCGGCTACAATGAGCAGTTCTTC	CASSAGGYNEQFF